These 16 T cell receptor beta chains were sequenced from one sample in a study of control samples from healthy donors and cancer patients. TCRdb's table, derived via immunoSEQ multiplex PCR, lists solely in-frame clones and lacks some. Altogether under 200,000 clones are present, roughly 94% being singletons, with the ten largest covering 8.5%. The sequencing sample was made of blood. The receptors were sampled from a woman aged 40 to 55 in good health.

In DNA form, the CDR3 reads TGCGCCAGCAGCTCAGACGGCGACTCTGGAAACACCATATATTTT. It is translated as CASSSDGDSGNTIYF. The chain uses TRBV5-1 and TRBJ1-3; D gene ambiguous. The CDR3 is 15 amino acids. The V and J ends lost 3 bases and 0 bases respectively, with 10 bases between them. Germline CDR1 is SGHRS and CDR2 is YFSETQ.

The count of this clone is one. V usage is TRBV5-1 and J usage is TRBJ2-7, with TRBD2 identical over 16 bases. This CDR3 is built from 18 residues. Trimming removed 4 bases from V and 0 bases from J; junction bases left unmatched: 7. The germline V gene encodes CDR1 SGHRS and CDR2 YFSETQ. Here the CDR3 reads CASSQGLAGGPSSYEQYF. The CDR3 coding sequence is TGCGCCAGCAGCCAGGGACTAGCGGGAGGGCCCAGCTCCTACGAGCAGTACTTC.

J is TRBJ2-1 and V is TRBV7-9; 9 bases fit TRBD1. Germline V CDR1 and CDR2: SEHNR, FQNEAQ (reference sequence). The CDR3 runs 15 residues. J lost 2 bases, V lost 1 base, and 0 bases had no gene match. CDR3 nucleotides: TGTGCCAGCAGCTTAGGGGACAGGGCCTACAATGAGCAGTTCTTC. It codes for CASSLGDRAYNEQFF.

The chain has TRBV12-3 or TRBV12-4 and TRBJ2-7; D might be TRBD2 (6 bases). The CDR3 is 13 amino acids. Between the trimmed V and J ends, which lost 4 bases and 5 bases, there was a span of 12 bases. The CDR3 coding sequence is TGTGCCAGCAGTTCACTAGCTAGCGACGAGCAGTACTTC. It is translated as CASSSLASDEQYF.

The chain couples TRBV5-1 to TRBJ2-7, with D perhaps TRBD1 (7 bases). Germline V CDR1 and CDR2: SGHRS, YFSETQ. Between the trimmed V and J ends, which lost 5 bases and 4 bases, there was a span of 22 bases. This CDR3 is built from 16 residues. The CDR3 is CASSPGGQTGRYEQYF. The CDR3 nucleotides are TGCGCCAGCAGTCCTGGGGGGCAGACAGGGAGGTACGAGCAGTACTTC. Combining the CDR3 with reference TRBV5-1 and TRBJ2-7 gives the whole variable domain KAGVTQTPRYLIKTRGQQVTLSCSPISGHRSVSWYQQTPGQGLQFLFEYFSETQRNKGNFPGRFSGRQFSNSRSEMNVSTLELGDSALYLCASSPGGQTGRYEQYFGPGTRLTVT.

The chain recombines TRBV7-8 with TRBJ2-2; D is uncertain. Germline V gene lookup returns CDR1 SGHVS and CDR2 FQNEAQ. The CDR3 loop spans 17 amino acids. V lost 1 base, J lost 0 bases, and 12 bases lay in between. The CDR3 here is CASSLVLGQANTGELFF. The DNA for the CDR3 is TGTGCCAGCAGCTTAGTTCTTGGGCAGGCGAACACCGGGGAGCTGTTTTTT.

This clone has just one count. The V call is TRBV29-1, the J call TRBJ2-5; D is ambiguous. Germline values: CDR1 SQVTM, CDR2 ANQGSEA. The V end was cut by 7 bases, the J end by 5 bases, with 8 bases between. CDR3 size: 10 residues. The chain's CDR3 is CSGELETQYF. The CDR3 DNA is TGCAGCGGTGAGCTTGAGACCCAGTACTTC.

This chain links TRBV15 with TRBJ1-2; weak D call: TRBD1 (5 bases). The CDR3 has 16 residues. The germline CDR1 and CDR2 sequences are LNHNV and YYDKDF (reference sequence). V lost 0 bases and J 0 bases, leaving 11 bases between the germline ends. The CDR3 DNA is TGTGCCACCAGCAGAGAACCGGGGCAGGCTAACTATGGCTACACCTTC. Its protein product is CATSREPGQANYGYTF.

CDR3 sequence (DNA): TGCGCCAGCAGCTTGGAACAGGGGGCATACAAGCAGTTCTTC. This translates into CASSLEQGAYKQFF. V and J are TRBV5-1 and TRBJ2-1; TRBD1 agrees at 9 bases. Per germline, CDR1 SGHRS and CDR2 YFSETQ. The trim removed 0 bases at V and 11 bases at J, leaving 6 bases unmatched. The CDR3 length is 14 residues.

This sequence joins TRBV5-4 and TRBJ1-2; unclear D gene. This CDR3 is 14 amino acids long. CDR1 and CDR2 from the germline V gene are SGHNT and YYREEE (reference sequence). The germline V and J ends were trimmed by 2 bases and 2 bases, with 10 bases remaining between them. Written as DNA, the CDR3 is TGTGCCAGCAGCTTAGCCGGGATCAACTATGGCTACACCTTC. This translates into CASSLAGINYGYTF.

Within the sample, this clone is medium-sized. V usage is TRBV4-3 and J usage is TRBJ1-6, with D perhaps matching TRBD1 (6 bases). The CDR3 consists of 16 residues. Trimming pared 0 bases from V and 9 bases from J, leaving 15 bases between. Per the germline V gene, CDR1 is LGHNA and CDR2 is YSLEER. This CDR3 is CASSQDKRTVASPLHF. The DNA of the CDR3 is TGCGCCAGCAGCCAAGATAAACGGACAGTGGCTTCACCCCTCCACTTT.

The chain combines TRBV2 with TRBJ1-2; 7 positions match TRBD1. Germline trimming cut 4 bases from V and 4 bases from J; bases unmatched to any gene: 3. This CDR3 region has 13 residues. Germline V gives CDR1 SNHLY, CDR2 FYNNEI. The CDR3 sequence is CASSVRTGYGYTF. Written as DNA, the CDR3 is TGTGCCAGCAGTGTGCGGACAGGCTATGGCTACACCTTC.

The chain employs TRBV19 and TRBJ2-1, with D hard to call. The CDR3 has 13 residues. Trimming removed 1 base from V and 5 bases from J, with 6 bases in between. Germline V gene data show CDR1 as LNHDA and CDR2 as SQIVND (reference sequence). The CDR3 coding sequence is TGTGCCAGTAGTATAGGCATTCACAATGAGCAGTTCTTC. This sequence encodes CASSIGIHNEQFF.

The chain links TRBV7-2 to TRBJ2-7; 7 bases match TRBD1. CDR3 length equals 15 residues. The V segment lost 4 bases and the J segment 0 bases; nucleotides outside the gene matches: 6. Germline V lookup: CDR1 SGHTA, CDR2 FQGNSA. The CDR3 sequence: CASSSRQGSSYEQYF. In DNA, the CDR3 is TGTGCCAGCAGCTCCAGACAGGGAAGCTCCTACGAGCAGTACTTC.

The count of this clone is one. The V call is TRBV13, the J call TRBJ2-5; D is unclear. V was pared by 0 bases and J by 10 bases, with 12 bases between. In germline, CDR1 is PRHDT, CDR2 FYEKMQ (reference sequence). The CDR3 runs 13 residues. The CDR3 loop is CASSLGQESGQYF. As DNA, the CDR3 is TGTGCCAGCAGCTTAGGGCAGGAGTCGGGCCAGTACTTC. Filled out from reference TRBV13 and TRBJ2-5, the complete variable domain reads AAGVIQSPRHLIKEKRETATLKCYPIPRHDTVYWYQQGPGQDPQFLISFYEKMQSDKGSIPDRFSAQQFSDYHSELNMSSLELGDSALYFCASSLGQESGQYFGPGTRLLVL.

The chain joins TRBV4-3 to TRBJ1-2, with D perhaps TRBD1 (6 bases). Looked up from germline, CDR1 is LGHNA and CDR2 is YSLEER. The V and J ends lost 1 base and 4 bases respectively, with 16 bases between them. This CDR3 is built from 16 residues. Here the CDR3 DNA reads TGCGCCAGCAGCCAAGGGGGGGCAGGGGACATCTATGGCTACACCTTC. Amino acids: CASSQGGAGDIYGYTF.